Presented here are 8 T cell receptor beta chains from one specimen sequenced in a study of blood T cell repertoires in COVID-19. Using immunoSEQ multiplex PCR, the repertoire was profiled, and TCRdb retains in-frame clones only, with some absent. The sample yields fewer than 350,000 clones, less than 90% seen once. Source material: peripheral blood. The source is a woman in her 70s with COVID-19, enrolled during active disease.

The V call is TRBV5-1, the J call TRBJ2-2; tentative D call: TRBD2 (5 bases). Germline CDR1 SGHRS, CDR2 YFSETQ. The CDR3 totals 13 residues. Trimming pared 4 bases from V and 5 bases from J, leaving 9 bases between. CDR3 loop: CASSAGRTGELFF. CDR3 bases: TGCGCCAGCAGCGCGGGTAGGACCGGGGAGCTGTTTTTT. Full variable domain (rest looked up from reference TRBV5-1 and TRBJ2-2): KAGVTQTPRYLIKTRGQQVTLSCSPISGHRSVSWYQQTPGQGLQFLFEYFSETQRNKGNFPGRFSGRQFSNSRSEMNVSTLELGDSALYLCASSAGRTGELFFGEGSRLTVL.

This chain uses TRBV6-2 or TRBV6-3 with TRBJ2-7; TRBD2 agrees at 12 bases. V lost 2 bases, J lost 6 bases, and 11 bases stayed unmatched. The germline V gene encodes CDR1 MNHEY and CDR2 SVGEGT. The CDR3 is 17 amino acids. The CDR3 nucleotides read TGTGCCAGCAGTTACCCCCAGCCCGGACTAGCGGGGACCGAGCAGTACTTC. Translation: CASSYPQPGLAGTEQYF.

The rearrangement uses TRBV5-1 and TRBJ2-7; 8 nucleotides align to TRBD1. The CDR3 runs to 14 residues. Germline CDR1 and CDR2: SGHRS and YFSETQ. After removal of 7 bases from V and 5 bases from J, the junction contained 11 bases not matched to a gene. CDR3 region: CASGADRAGDEQYF. The CDR3 DNA reads TGCGCCAGCGGGGCGGACAGGGCTGGGGACGAGCAGTACTTC.

This clone has a handful of counts. The V call is TRBV2, the J call TRBJ1-6; TRBD1 aligns across 7 bases. Germline V CDR1 and CDR2: SNHLY, FYNNEI. Unmatched junction bases numbered 11, after V lost 5 bases and J lost 10 bases. CDR3 length: 15 amino acids. The CDR3 DNA follows: TGTGCCAGCAGTTCCCGGGGGACAGCTTACTCACCCCTCCACTTT. Its translation is CASSSRGTAYSPLHF.

The gene calls are TRBV28 and TRBJ1-2; D gene ambiguous. This CDR3 contains 14 residues. V was clipped by 2 bases and J by 6 bases, with 13 bases between them. Germline lookup yields CDR1 MDHEN and CDR2 SYDVKM. The CDR3 region is CASSLEGGRNGYTF. The CDR3 DNA is TGTGCCAGCAGTTTAGAGGGTGGCAGAAATGGCTACACCTTC.

This chain links TRBV9 with TRBJ2-5, with 7 bases matching TRBD2. The CDR3 totals 13 residues. The V gene end was trimmed by 2 bases and the J gene end by 5 bases; junction bases not matched to a gene: 3. CDR1 and CDR2 (germline): SGDLS, YYNGEE. The CDR3 region has the DNA TGTGCCAGCAGCGTGGTCGGGAGGGAGACCCAGTACTTC. This codes for CASSVVGRETQYF.

The chain recombines TRBV2 with TRBJ2-7; 8 bases align to TRBD1. V lost 6 bases, J lost 13 bases, and 14 bases stayed unmatched. Germline V CDR1 and CDR2: SNHLY, FYNNEI. The CDR3 totals 13 residues. CDR3 in DNA: TGTGCCAGCAGCCCGCGGACAGGGCTAGGTAATTACTTC. It specifies CASSPRTGLGNYF.

This chain joins TRBV15 and TRBJ2-5, with D perhaps TRBD1 (5 bases). The CDR3 runs to 13 residues. CDR1 LNHNV and CDR2 YYDKDF come from the germline V gene (reference sequence). Trimming took 3 bases from V and 1 from J, leaving 6 bases between them. The CDR3 coding sequence is TGTGCCACCAGCAGGGACACCCAAGAGACCCAGTACTTC. This translates into CATSRDTQETQYF.